This TCR beta chain was sequenced for a study of cytomegalovirus exposure and HLA in healthy donors. Study-wide results and caveats: Presence/absence results assume similar sequencing depth per donor, which may not hold. Reports showed the classifier diagnosing cytomegalovirus status with high specificity and sensitivity. For TCR beta chains, V- and J-gene trimming was later linked to a missense DCLRE1C variant.

The CDR3 has 14 amino acids. In germline, CDR1 is SSHAT, CDR2 FNYEAQ (reference sequence). With regard to this clone: Antigen: not known. An end of the junction does not agree with germline; a read error may underlie this.

The PCR had 60 Vbeta and 13 Jbeta primers. Clones were sequenced by immunoSEQ multiplex PCR, and TCRdb holds only the in-frame ones, with some missing. In the table there are approximately 160,000 clones, just over 70% of which are singletons. The J gene is TRBJ2-1, the V gene TRBV7-7; 12 bases fit TRBD2. This receptor was obtained from a man between 18 and 29 years old in good health and CMV-seropositive. The sample was PBMCs. The chain's CDR3 is CASSSSGGGNEQFF. In DNA form, the CDR3 reads TGTGCTAGCAGCTCTAGCGGGGGGGGCAATGAGCAGTTCTTC.